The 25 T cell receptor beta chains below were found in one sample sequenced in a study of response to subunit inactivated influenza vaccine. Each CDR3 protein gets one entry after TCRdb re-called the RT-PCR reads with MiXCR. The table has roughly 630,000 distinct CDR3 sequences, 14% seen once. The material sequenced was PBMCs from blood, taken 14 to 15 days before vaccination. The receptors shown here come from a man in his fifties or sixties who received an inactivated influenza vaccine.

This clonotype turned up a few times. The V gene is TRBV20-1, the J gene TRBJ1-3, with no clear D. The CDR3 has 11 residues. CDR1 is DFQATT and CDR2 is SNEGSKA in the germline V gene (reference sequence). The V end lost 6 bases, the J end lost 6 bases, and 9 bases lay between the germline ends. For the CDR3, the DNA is TGCAGTGCCAAACAGAAAAACACCATATATTTT. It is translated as CSAKQKNTIYF.

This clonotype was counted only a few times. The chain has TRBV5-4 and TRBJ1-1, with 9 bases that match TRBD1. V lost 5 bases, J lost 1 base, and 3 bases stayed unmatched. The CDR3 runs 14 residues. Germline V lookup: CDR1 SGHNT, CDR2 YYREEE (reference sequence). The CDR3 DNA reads TGTGCCAGCAGGTTACAGGGGGCGAACACTGAAGCTTTCTTT. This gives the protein CASRLQGANTEAFF.

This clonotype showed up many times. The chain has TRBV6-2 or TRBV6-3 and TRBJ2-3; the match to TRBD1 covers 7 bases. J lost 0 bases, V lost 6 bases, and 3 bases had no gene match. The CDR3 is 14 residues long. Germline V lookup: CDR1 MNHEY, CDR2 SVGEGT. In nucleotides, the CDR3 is TGTGCCAGCAGAGGACAGGCTAGCACAGATACGCAGTATTTT. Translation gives CASRGQASTDTQYF.

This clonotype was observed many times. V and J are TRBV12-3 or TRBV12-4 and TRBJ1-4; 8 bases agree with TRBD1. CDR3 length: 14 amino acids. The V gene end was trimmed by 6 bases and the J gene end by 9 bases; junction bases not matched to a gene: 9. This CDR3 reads CASSWQGAQKKLFF. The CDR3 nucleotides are TGTGCCAGCAGCTGGCAGGGGGCGCAAAAAAAACTGTTTTTT.

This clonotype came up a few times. The chain's CDR3 is CASSRALAPLEQYF. DNA for the CDR3: TGTGCCAGCAGCAGGGCTCTTGCGCCATTAGAGCAGTACTTC. The gene calls are TRBV6-1 and TRBJ2-7; TRBD1 is a possible D gene (5 bases). This CDR3 region has 14 residues. Deletions cut 6 bases from V and 7 bases from J, with 19 bases between. CDR1 is MNHNS, CDR2 SASEGT, per germline.

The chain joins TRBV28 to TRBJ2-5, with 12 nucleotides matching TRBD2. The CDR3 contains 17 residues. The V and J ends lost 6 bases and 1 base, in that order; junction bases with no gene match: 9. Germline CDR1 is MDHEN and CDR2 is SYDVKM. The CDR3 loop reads CASSPAGTSGFQETQYF. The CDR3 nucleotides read TGTGCCAGCAGCCCAGCCGGGACTAGCGGGTTCCAAGAGACCCAGTACTTC.

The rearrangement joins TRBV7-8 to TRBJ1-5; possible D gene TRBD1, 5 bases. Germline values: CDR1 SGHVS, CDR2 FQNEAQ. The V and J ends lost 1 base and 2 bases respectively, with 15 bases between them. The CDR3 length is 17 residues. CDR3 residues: CASSLVQAARGNQPQHF. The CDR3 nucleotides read TGTGCCAGCAGCTTAGTACAGGCCGCCCGAGGCAATCAGCCCCAGCATTTT.

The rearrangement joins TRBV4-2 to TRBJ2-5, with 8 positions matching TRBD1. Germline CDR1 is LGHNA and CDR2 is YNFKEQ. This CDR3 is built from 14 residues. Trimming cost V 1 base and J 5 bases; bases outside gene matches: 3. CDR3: CASSQAGGSETQYF. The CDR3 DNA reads TGTGCCAGCAGCCAAGCAGGGGGCTCTGAGACCCAGTACTTC.

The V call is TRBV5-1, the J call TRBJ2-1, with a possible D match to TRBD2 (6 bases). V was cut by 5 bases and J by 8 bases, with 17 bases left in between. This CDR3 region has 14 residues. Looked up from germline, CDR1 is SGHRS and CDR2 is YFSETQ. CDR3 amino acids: CASSLRGMYHEQFF. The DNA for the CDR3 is TGCGCCAGCAGTCTCCGGGGGATGTATCATGAGCAGTTCTTC.

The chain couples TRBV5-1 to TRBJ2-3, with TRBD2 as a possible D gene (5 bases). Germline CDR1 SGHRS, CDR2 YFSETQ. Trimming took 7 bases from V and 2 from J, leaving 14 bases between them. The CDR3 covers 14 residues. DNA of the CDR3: TGCGCCAGCTACGTGAGCGGCCTCACAGATACGCAGTATTTT. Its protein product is CASYVSGLTDTQYF.

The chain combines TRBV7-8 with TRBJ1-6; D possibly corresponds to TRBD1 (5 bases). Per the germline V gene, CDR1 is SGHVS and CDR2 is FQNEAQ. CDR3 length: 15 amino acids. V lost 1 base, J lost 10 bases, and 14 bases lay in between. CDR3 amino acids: CASSLDRPDRSPLHF. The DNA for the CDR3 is TGTGCCAGCAGCTTAGACAGGCCAGACCGGTCACCCCTCCACTTT.

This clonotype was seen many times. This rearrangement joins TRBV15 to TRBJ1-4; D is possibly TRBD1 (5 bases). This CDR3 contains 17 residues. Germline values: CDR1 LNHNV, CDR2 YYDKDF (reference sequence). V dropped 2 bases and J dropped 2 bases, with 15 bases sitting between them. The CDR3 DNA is TGTGCCACCAGCAGAAACCTAGGCGGGGCGACTAATGAAAAACTGTTTTTT. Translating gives CATSRNLGGATNEKLFF.

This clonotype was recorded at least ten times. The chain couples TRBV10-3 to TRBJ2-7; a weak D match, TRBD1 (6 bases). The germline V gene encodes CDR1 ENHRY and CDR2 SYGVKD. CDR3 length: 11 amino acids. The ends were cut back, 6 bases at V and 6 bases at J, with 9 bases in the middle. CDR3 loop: CAIRTGSEQYF. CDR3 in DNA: TGTGCCATCAGGACAGGAAGCGAGCAGTACTTC.

The DNA of the CDR3 is TGCGCCAGCAGCCAAGATATACTAACGAGGGAGCTGTTTTTT. Its translation is CASSQDILTRELFF. The chain is built from TRBV4-3 and TRBJ2-2; the D is unclear. The V end lost 0 bases, the J end lost 9 bases, and 11 bases lay between the germline ends. Germline V gene data show CDR1 as LGHNA and CDR2 as YSLEER. This CDR3 is 14 amino acids long.

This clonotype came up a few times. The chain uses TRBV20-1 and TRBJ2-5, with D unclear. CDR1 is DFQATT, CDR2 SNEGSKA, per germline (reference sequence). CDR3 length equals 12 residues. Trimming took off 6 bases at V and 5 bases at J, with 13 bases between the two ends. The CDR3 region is CSANGPGETQYF. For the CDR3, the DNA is TGCAGTGCGAACGGGCCTGGGGAGACCCAGTACTTC.

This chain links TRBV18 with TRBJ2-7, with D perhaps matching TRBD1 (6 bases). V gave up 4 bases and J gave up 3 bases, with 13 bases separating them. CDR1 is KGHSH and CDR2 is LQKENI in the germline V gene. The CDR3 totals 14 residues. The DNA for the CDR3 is TGTGCCAGCTCACAACCGGGACACATCTACGAGCAGTACTTC. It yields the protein CASSQPGHIYEQYF.

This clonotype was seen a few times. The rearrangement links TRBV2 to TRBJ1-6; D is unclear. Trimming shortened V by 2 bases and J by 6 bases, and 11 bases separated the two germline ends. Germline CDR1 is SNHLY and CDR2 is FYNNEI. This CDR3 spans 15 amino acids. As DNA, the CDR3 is TGTGCCAGCAGTGAACAACAGACACTTAATTCACCCCTCCACTTT. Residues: CASSEQQTLNSPLHF. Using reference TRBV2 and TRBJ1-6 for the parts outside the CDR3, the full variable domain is EPEVTQTPSHQVTQMGQEVILRCVPISNHLYFYWYRQILGQKVEFLVSFYNNEISEKSEIFDDQFSVERPDGSNFTLKIRSTKLEDSAMYFCASSEQQTLNSPLHFGNGTRLTVT.

The CDR3 nucleotides read TGTGCCAGCAGGGCAAGACAGGAGACCTACGAGCAGTACTTC. Translation: CASRARQETYEQYF. The chain combines TRBV2 with TRBJ2-7; tentative D call: TRBD1 (6 bases). The germline V and J ends were trimmed by 6 bases and 2 bases, with 14 bases remaining between them. The CDR3 contains 14 residues. The germline gives CDR1 SNHLY, CDR2 FYNNEI.

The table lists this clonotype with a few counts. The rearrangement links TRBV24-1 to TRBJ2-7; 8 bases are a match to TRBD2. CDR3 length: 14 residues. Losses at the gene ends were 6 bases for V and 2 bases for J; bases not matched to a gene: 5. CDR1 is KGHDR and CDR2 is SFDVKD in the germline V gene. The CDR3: CATSHSGTPYEQYF. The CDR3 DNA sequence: TGTGCCACCAGTCATAGCGGGACCCCCTACGAGCAGTACTTC.

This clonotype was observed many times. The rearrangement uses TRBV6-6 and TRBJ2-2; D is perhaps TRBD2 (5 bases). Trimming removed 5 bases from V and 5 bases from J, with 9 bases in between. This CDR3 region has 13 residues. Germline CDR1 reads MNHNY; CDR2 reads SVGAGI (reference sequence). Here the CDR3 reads CASSRDRTGELFF. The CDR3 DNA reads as TGTGCCAGCAGTCGGGATCGTACCGGGGAGCTGTTTTTT.

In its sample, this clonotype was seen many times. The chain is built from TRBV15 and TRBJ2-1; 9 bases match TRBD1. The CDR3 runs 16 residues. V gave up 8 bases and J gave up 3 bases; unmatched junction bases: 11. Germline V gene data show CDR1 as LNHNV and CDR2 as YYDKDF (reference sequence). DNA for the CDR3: TGTGCCACCGAAAGAGGGGGGACAGGGATCTACAATGAGCAGTTCTTC. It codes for CATERGGTGIYNEQFF.

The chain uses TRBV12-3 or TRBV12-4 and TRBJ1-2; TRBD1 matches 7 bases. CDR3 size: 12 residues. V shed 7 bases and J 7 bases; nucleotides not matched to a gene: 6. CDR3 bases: TGTGCCAGCACCATGGCAGGGGGTGGCTACACCTTC. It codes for CASTMAGGGYTF.

The CDR3 nucleotides read TGTGCCAGCAGCTTAGCGGCGGGGTGGAGCACAGATACGCAGTATTTT. Its translation is CASSLAAGWSTDTQYF. The rearrangement uses TRBV7-2 and TRBJ2-3, with a tentative D call TRBD2 (6 bases). Germline assignment: CDR1 SGHTA and CDR2 FQGNSA. V was pared by 0 bases and J by 0 bases, with 10 bases between. The CDR3 loop spans 16 amino acids.

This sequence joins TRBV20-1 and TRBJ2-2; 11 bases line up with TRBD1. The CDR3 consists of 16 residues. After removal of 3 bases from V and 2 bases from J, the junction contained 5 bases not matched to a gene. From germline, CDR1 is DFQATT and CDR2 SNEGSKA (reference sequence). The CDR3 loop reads CSASSGTGGNTGELFF. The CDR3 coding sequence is TGCAGTGCTAGTTCGGGGACAGGGGGAAACACCGGGGAGCTGTTTTTT.

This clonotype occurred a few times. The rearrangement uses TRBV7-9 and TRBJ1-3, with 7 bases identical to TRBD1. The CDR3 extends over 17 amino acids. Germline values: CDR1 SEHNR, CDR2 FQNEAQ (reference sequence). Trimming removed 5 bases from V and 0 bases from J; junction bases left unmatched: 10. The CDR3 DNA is TGTGCCAGCAGCCTGGGGGCGTCAGGGGGCTCTGGAAACACCATATATTTT. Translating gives CASSLGASGGSGNTIYF.